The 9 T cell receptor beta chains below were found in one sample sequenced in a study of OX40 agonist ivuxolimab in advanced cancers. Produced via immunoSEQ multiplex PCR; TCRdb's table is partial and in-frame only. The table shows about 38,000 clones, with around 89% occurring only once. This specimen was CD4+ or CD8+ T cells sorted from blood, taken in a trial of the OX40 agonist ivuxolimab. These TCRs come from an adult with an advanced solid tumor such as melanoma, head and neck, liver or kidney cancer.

For the CDR3, the DNA is TGTGCCACCAGCAGAGGCTCCTCGACAGGGGGAGAAAAACTGTTTTTT. Protein sequence: CATSRGSSTGGEKLFF. This chain links TRBV15 with TRBJ1-4; 9 nucleotides line up with TRBD1. Trimming took 1 base from V and 8 from J; bases not matched to a gene: 8. The germline CDR1 and CDR2 sequences are LNHNV and YYDKDF (reference sequence). CDR3 length: 16 residues.

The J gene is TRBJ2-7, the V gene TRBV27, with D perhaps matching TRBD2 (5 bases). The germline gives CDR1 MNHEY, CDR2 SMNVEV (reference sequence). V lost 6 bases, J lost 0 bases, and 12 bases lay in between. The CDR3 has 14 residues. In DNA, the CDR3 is TGTGCCAGCAGACCAAGAGGAGGCTCCTACGAGCAGTACTTC. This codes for CASRPRGGSYEQYF.

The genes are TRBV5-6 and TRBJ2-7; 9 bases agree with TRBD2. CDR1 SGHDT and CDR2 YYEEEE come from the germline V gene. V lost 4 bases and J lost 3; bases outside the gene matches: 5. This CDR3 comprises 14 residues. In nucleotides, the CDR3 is TGTGCCAGCAGCAGCGGGGGGCCAAACTACGAGCAGTACTTC. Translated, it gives CASSSGGPNYEQYF.

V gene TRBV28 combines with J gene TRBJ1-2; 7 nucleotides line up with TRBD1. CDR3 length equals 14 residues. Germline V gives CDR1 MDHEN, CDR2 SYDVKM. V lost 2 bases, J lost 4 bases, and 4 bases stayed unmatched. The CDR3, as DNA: TGTGCCAGCAGTTTAGGGACAGCCTTCTATGGCTACACCTTC. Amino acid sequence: CASSLGTAFYGYTF.

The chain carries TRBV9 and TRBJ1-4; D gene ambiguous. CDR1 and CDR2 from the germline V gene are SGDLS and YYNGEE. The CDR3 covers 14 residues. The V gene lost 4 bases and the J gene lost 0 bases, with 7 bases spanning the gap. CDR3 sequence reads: CASSLTPTNEKLFF. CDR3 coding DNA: TGTGCCAGCAGCTTAACGCCAACTAATGAAAAACTGTTTTTT.

CDR3 DNA: TGTGCCAGCTCAACGACACAGAACCAGCCCCAGCATTTT. Residues: CASSTTQNQPQHF. The chain is built from TRBV18 and TRBJ1-5; D remains unclear. V lost 5 bases and J 7 bases, leaving 12 bases between the germline ends. This CDR3 comprises 13 residues. Germline V CDR1 and CDR2: KGHSH, LQKENI.

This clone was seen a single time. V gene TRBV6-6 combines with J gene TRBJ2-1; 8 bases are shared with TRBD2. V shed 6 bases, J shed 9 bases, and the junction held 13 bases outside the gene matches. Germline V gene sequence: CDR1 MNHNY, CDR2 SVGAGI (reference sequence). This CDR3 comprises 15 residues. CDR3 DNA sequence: TGTGCCAGCAGCCGACGGGGGGGACTACAGGTTGAGCAGTTCTTC. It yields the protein CASSRRGGLQVEQFF.

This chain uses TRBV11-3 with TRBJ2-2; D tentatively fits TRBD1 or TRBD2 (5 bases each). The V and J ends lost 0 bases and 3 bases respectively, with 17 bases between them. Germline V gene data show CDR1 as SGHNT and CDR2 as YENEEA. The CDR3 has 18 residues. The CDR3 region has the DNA TGTGCCAGCAGCTTAGATATCGCGGGCAGGGCCTACACCGGGGAGCTGTTTTTT. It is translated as CASSLDIAGRAYTGELFF.

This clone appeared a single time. The CDR3 DNA follows: TGCGCCAGCAGTGATGATAGCACAGATACGCAGTATTTT. This sequence encodes CASSDDSTDTQYF. The genes are TRBV10-1 and TRBJ2-3, with D uncertain. Trimming stripped 3 bases from V and 0 bases from J, with 4 bases between. CDR1 and CDR2 (germline): WNHNN, SYGVQD (reference sequence). The CDR3 covers 13 residues.